The 16 T cell receptor beta chains below all came from one sample that was sequenced in a study of shared clonotypes between healthy human individuals. Clones were sequenced by immunoSEQ multiplex PCR, and TCRdb holds only the in-frame ones, with some missing. In the table there are over 300,000 clones, 87% of which are singletons. Sequencing was performed on memory CD8+ T cells sorted from blood. The subset was: CD45RO+ cells pooled with CCR7-negative TemRA cells. The receptors stem from a man aged 18 to 30 in good health.

The chain recombines TRBV6-1 with TRBJ1-3, with a possible D match to TRBD1 (6 bases). Trimming stripped 5 bases from V and 4 bases from J, with 12 bases between. From germline, CDR1 is MNHNS and CDR2 SASEGT. The CDR3 extends over 14 amino acids. CDR3 residues: CASSPTGLGNTIYF. CDR3 nucleotide sequence: TGTGCCAGCAGTCCTACAGGGTTGGGAAACACCATATATTTT.

The chain carries TRBV7-9 and TRBJ2-3; 9 bases are shared with TRBD2. V dropped 5 bases and J dropped 2; count of bases not matched to a gene: 5. The CDR3 runs 15 residues. Germline V gene sequence: CDR1 SEHNR, CDR2 FQNEAQ (reference sequence). This chain's CDR3 is CASSRLAELTDTQYF. In nucleotides, the CDR3 is TGTGCCAGCAGCCGACTAGCGGAGCTCACAGATACGCAGTATTTT. The whole variable domain, remainder taken from reference TRBV7-9 and TRBJ2-3, is DTGVSQNPRHKITKRGQNVTFRCDPISEHNRLYWYRQTLGQGPEFLTYFQNEAQLEKSRLLSDRFSAERPKGSFSTLEIQRTEQGDSAMYLCASSRLAELTDTQYFGPGTRLTVL.

The V and J genes are TRBV5-5 and TRBJ1-6, with TRBD1 identical over 7 bases. The CDR3 length is 18 residues. Germline V lookup: CDR1 SGHKS, CDR2 YYEKEE (reference sequence). V shed 2 bases and J 0 bases; nucleotides not matched to a gene: 8. This CDR3 is CASSLGTERSSYNSPLHF. CDR3 sequence (DNA): TGTGCCAGCAGCTTAGGGACAGAACGGAGCTCCTATAATTCACCCCTCCACTTT.

The V gene is TRBV10-3, the J gene TRBJ2-2; D remains ambiguous. There are 15 residues in the CDR3. V lost 3 bases, J lost 0 bases, and 8 bases lay in between. Germline values: CDR1 ENHRY, CDR2 SYGVKD. CDR3 region: CAISDVGANTGELFF. The CDR3 nucleotides read TGTGCCATCAGTGACGTCGGCGCGAACACCGGGGAGCTGTTTTTT.

The V and J genes are TRBV28 and TRBJ1-1; the D is unclear. Between the trimmed V and J ends, which lost 2 bases and 2 bases, there was a span of 6 bases. This CDR3 region has 13 residues. Per the germline V gene, CDR1 is MDHEN and CDR2 is SYDVKM. The CDR3 sequence: CASSLPENTEAFF. DNA of the CDR3: TGTGCCAGCAGTTTACCGGAAAACACTGAAGCTTTCTTT.

The rearrangement joins TRBV10-3 to TRBJ1-1; D unclear. Between the trimmed V and J ends, which lost 0 bases and 11 bases, there was a span of 10 bases. The CDR3 runs to 12 residues. Per the germline V gene, CDR1 is ENHRY and CDR2 is SYGVKD. The CDR3 DNA sequence: TGTGCCATCAGTGAGTCTTTGGACCTGGCTTTCTTT. Encoded protein: CAISESLDLAFF.

This clone was counted a single time. V is TRBV10-1 and J is TRBJ2-1; the match to TRBD2 covers 8 bases. The CDR3 is 16 residues long. The trim removed 6 bases at V and 0 bases at J, leaving 7 bases unmatched. Per germline, CDR1 WNHNN and CDR2 SYGVQD (reference sequence). The CDR3 DNA is TGCGCCAGCAGCACGACTAGCGACCTCTCCTACAATGAGCAGTTCTTC. Its translation: CASSTTSDLSYNEQFF.

This clone has only one observation. J is TRBJ2-1 and V is TRBV9; D is possibly TRBD1 (6 bases). Trimming took 3 bases from V and 6 from J, leaving 19 bases between them. Germline CDR1 is SGDLS and CDR2 is YYNGEE. CDR3 length: 16 amino acids. The DNA for the CDR3 is TGTGCCAGCAGCGGGGGACACCTTCGCAGCGGCAATGAGCAGTTCTTC. Encoded protein: CASSGGHLRSGNEQFF.

The chain joins TRBV25-1 to TRBJ2-7; D remains ambiguous. With 3 bases removed from V and 1 base from J, the gap between germline ends came to 7 bases. CDR3 size: 13 residues. Germline V gives CDR1 MGHDK, CDR2 SYGVNS. CDR3 sequence: CASSDSLSYEQYF. The DNA for the CDR3 is TGTGCCAGCAGTGACAGCCTGTCCTACGAGCAGTACTTC.

The table lists this clone with a count of one. The CDR3 region has the DNA TGTGCCTGGAGGCAGGGGGCTTGGTATGAGCAGTTCTTC. Its translation: CAWRQGAWYEQFF. This chain uses TRBV30 with TRBJ2-1; TRBD1 aligns across 8 bases. Unmatched junction bases numbered 6, after V lost 3 bases and J lost 8 bases. Germline assignment: CDR1 GTSNPN and CDR2 SVGIG (reference sequence). The CDR3 contains 13 residues.

In its sample, this clone was seen many times. The V and J genes are TRBV18 and TRBJ2-2; D may match TRBD1 or TRBD2 (5 bases each). The CDR3 contains 14 residues. The germline CDR1 and CDR2 sequences are KGHSH and LQKENI. V lost 3 bases and J 4 bases, leaving 9 bases between the germline ends. The CDR3: CASSPAGGTGELFF. For the CDR3, the DNA is TGTGCCAGCTCACCGGCTGGGGGCACCGGGGAGCTGTTTTTT.

This clone is deemed medium-sized. The same CDR3 can be traced to other DNA sequences in this sample. The genes are TRBV13 and TRBJ1-2; 9 bases fit TRBD1. The germline CDR1 and CDR2 sequences are PRHDT and FYEKMQ (reference sequence). The length of the CDR3 is 14 residues. V was pared by 0 bases and J by 5 bases, with 1 base of the junction left unmatched. CDR3: CASSLGTGGYGYTF. DNA of the CDR3: TGTGCCAGCAGCTTAGGGACAGGGGGTTATGGCTACACCTTC.

The chain combines TRBV14 with TRBJ2-7, with 8 positions matching TRBD2. Germline V CDR1 and CDR2: SGHDN, FVKESK. Trimming cost V 4 bases and J 2 bases; bases outside gene matches: 4. There are 14 residues in the CDR3. CDR3 loop: CASSRPGGPYEQYF. CDR3 bases: TGTGCCAGCAGCCGCCCGGGGGGGCCCTACGAGCAGTACTTC.

The chain joins TRBV9 to TRBJ1-2; 7 positions agree with TRBD1. Germline-derived CDR1 and CDR2 are SGDLS and YYNGEE. CDR3 length: 14 residues. The junction had 2 bases not matched to a gene; V was cut back by 3 bases and J by 0 bases. The CDR3 DNA reads as TGTGCCAGCAGCGGACAGGGTTCTAACTATGGCTACACCTTC. Translating it yields CASSGQGSNYGYTF.

V gene TRBV28 combines with J gene TRBJ1-5, with TRBD1 as a possible D gene (6 bases). Germline assignment: CDR1 MDHEN and CDR2 SYDVKM. CDR3 length equals 21 residues. V was shortened by 4 bases and J by 0 bases, with 28 bases between the two germline ends. Here the CDR3 reads CASSCGLPDTRGAYSNQPQHF. DNA for the CDR3: TGTGCCAGCAGTTGTGGATTACCTGACACCAGGGGCGCTTATAGCAATCAGCCCCAGCATTTT. Using reference TRBV28 and TRBJ1-5 for the parts outside the CDR3, the full variable domain is DVKVTQSSRYLVKRTGEKVFLECVQDMDHENMFWYRQDPGLGLRLIYFSYDVKMKEKGDIPEGYSVSREKKERFSLILESASTNQTSMYLCASSCGLPDTRGAYSNQPQHFGDGTRLSIL.

The chain joins TRBV30 to TRBJ2-1; D is ambiguous. V shed 3 bases and J shed 4 bases, with 7 bases lying between them. The germline CDR1 and CDR2 sequences are GTSNPN and SVGIG (reference sequence). This CDR3 has 12 residues. This CDR3 reads CAWSAEYNEQFF. Here the CDR3 DNA reads TGTGCCTGGAGCGCCGAATACAATGAGCAGTTCTTC.